What follows are 11 T cell receptor beta chains derived from one specimen sequenced in a study of cytomegalovirus exposure and HLA in healthy donors. PCR employed 60 Vbeta and 13 Jbeta primers. Using immunoSEQ multiplex PCR, the repertoire was profiled, and TCRdb retains in-frame clones only, with some absent. This table has roughly 160,000 clones, 65% to 80% appearing once. The sample taken for sequencing was PBMCs. The receptors come from a woman aged 25 to 45 in good health and CMV-seronegative.

V gene TRBV2 combines with J gene TRBJ1-1; 7 bases line up with TRBD1. The V segment lost 1 base and the J segment 8 bases; nucleotides outside the gene matches: 4. CDR1 SNHLY and CDR2 FYNNEI come from the germline V gene. CDR3 size: 13 residues. CDR3 in amino acids: CASSEGQGVEAFF. CDR3 nucleotides: TGTGCCAGCAGTGAAGGGCAGGGGGTGGAAGCTTTCTTT.

DNA of the CDR3: TGTGCCAGCAGCCAAGGATGGGGGGACGCAGGGACCGGGGAGCTGTTTTTT. It encodes CASSQGWGDAGTGELFF. The chain carries TRBV4-2 and TRBJ2-2, with D perhaps matching TRBD2 (6 bases). The CDR3 consists of 17 residues. Germline V CDR1 and CDR2: LGHNA, YNFKEQ. With 1 base removed from V and 5 bases from J, the gap between germline ends came to 17 bases.

This clone occurred once. This chain links TRBV9 with TRBJ1-5; D remains unclear. Germline CDR1 reads SGDLS; CDR2 reads YYNGEE. CDR3 size: 14 residues. With 3 bases removed from V and 2 bases from J, the gap between germline ends came to 9 bases. The CDR3 loop is CASSARGGNQPQHF. The CDR3 nucleotides are TGTGCCAGCAGCGCGCGAGGCGGCAATCAGCCCCAGCATTTT.

The rearrangement joins TRBV4-3 to TRBJ2-2; TRBD1 is a possible D gene (6 bases). Per the germline V gene, CDR1 is LGHNA and CDR2 is YSLEER. CDR3 length: 16 amino acids. The V gene lost 1 base and the J gene lost 5 bases, with 14 bases spanning the gap. CDR3 amino acids: CASSQGSTGRTGELFF. The CDR3 coding sequence is TGCGCCAGCAGCCAAGGTTCAACAGGGAGAACCGGGGAGCTGTTTTTT.

CDR3 in DNA: TGTGCCAGCAGTGCGGGACTAGCGGGGGCTCCTGAGCAGTTCTTC. This sequence encodes CASSAGLAGAPEQFF. V gene TRBV6-1 combines with J gene TRBJ2-1; 14 bases align to TRBD2. Trimming removed 4 bases from V and 9 bases from J; junction bases left unmatched: 5. The CDR3 is 15 residues long. The V gene's germline CDR1 is MNHNS and CDR2 SASEGT.

This chain joins TRBV7-9 and TRBJ1-1; 9 nucleotides agree with TRBD1. CDR3 length: 18 amino acids. Trimming removed 2 bases from V and 3 bases from J; junction bases left unmatched: 13. Germline values: CDR1 SEHNR, CDR2 FQNEAQ (reference sequence). CDR3 nucleotides: TGTGCCAGCAGCTTATCGTCGGGACAGGGTAAGAGGGACACTGAAGCTTTCTTT. Encoded protein: CASSLSSGQGKRDTEAFF.

This rearrangement joins TRBV5-1 to TRBJ2-5, with a weak D call TRBD1 (6 bases). The J call may be mistaken, given a closer DNA end match to TRBJ2-7. Germline V gene sequence: CDR1 SGHRS, CDR2 YFSETQ. The CDR3 covers 15 residues. The CDR3 DNA reads as TGCGCCAGCAGCTTACAGGGAGCGCCTACGGGCGAGCAGTACTTC. It translates to CASSLQGAPTGEQYF.

The J gene is TRBJ2-3, the V gene TRBV29-1; D is perhaps TRBD2 (7 bases). From germline, CDR1 is SQVTM and CDR2 ANQGSEA. Deletions cut 1 base from V and 4 bases from J, with 27 bases between. The CDR3 spans 19 residues. CDR3 sequence reads: CSVEGPSAGALEGADTQYF. The CDR3 DNA follows: TGCAGCGTTGAAGGTCCCTCCGCGGGGGCGCTCGAGGGGGCAGATACGCAGTATTTT.

This chain joins TRBV6-6 and TRBJ2-7; D perhaps matches TRBD2 (5 bases). Trimming left V 0 bases short and J 2 bases short, with 8 bases between. The CDR3 has 14 residues. Germline V lookup: CDR1 MNHNY, CDR2 SVGAGI (reference sequence). This CDR3 is CASSYSRVTYEQYF. DNA of the CDR3: TGTGCCAGCAGTTACTCGAGGGTAACCTACGAGCAGTACTTC.

The chain couples TRBV15 to TRBJ2-7; 9 bases fit TRBD1. Germline lookup yields CDR1 LNHNV and CDR2 YYDKDF (reference sequence). The CDR3 loop spans 19 amino acids. V shed 1 base and J 0 bases; nucleotides not matched to a gene: 13. The CDR3 coding sequence is TGTGCCACCAGCAGAGTTAGGACAGGGGTTGCGGGCCGCTCCTACGAGCAGTACTTC. Translated, it gives CATSRVRTGVAGRSYEQYF.

This chain links TRBV9 with TRBJ2-3; perhaps TRBD1 as D (7 bases). The CDR3 has 14 residues. Trimming left V 6 bases short and J 2 bases short, with 13 bases between. Germline V gene lookup returns CDR1 SGDLS and CDR2 YYNGEE. The CDR3 sequence is CASMRDSFTDTQYF. As DNA, the CDR3 is TGTGCCAGCATGCGGGACAGTTTCACAGATACGCAGTATTTT.